These T cell receptor delta chains were read from a single sample in a study of Vδ1+ human thymocytes. TCRdb reanalysed the multiplex PCR reads via CATT. The sample shows about 73,000 delta-chain clones, around 30% of them seen only once. Sequencing was done on a sample of Vdelta1+ gamma-delta thymocytes from the thymus. These TCRs come from a boy younger than two who had congenital heart surgery. CDR3s include the opening cysteine and the closing phenylalanine or tryptophan. The D gene is left open where the match is weak. The size field is filled for only some rows; it gives once, few, many or a size class.

TRDV1,TRDJ1,TRDD3,few,CALGAPSDWGIRDKLIF,TGTGCTCTTGGGGCGCCTTCCGACTGGGGGATCCGCGATAAACTCATCTTT
TRDV1,TRDJ1,TRDD3,few,CALGEPSGTNWGSRDKLIF,TGTGCTCTTGGGGAACCTTCAGGGACCAACTGGGGTTCCCGGGATAAACTCATCTTT
TRDV1,TRDJ1,NA,few,CALGAAEGWGHHTDKLIF,TGTGCTCTTGGGGCCGCTGAGGGCTGGGGACACCACACCGATAAACTCATCTTT
TRDV1,TRDJ1,NA,NA,CALGELTACPLDKLIF,TGTGCTCTTGGGGAACTTACGGCCTGCCCCCTCGATAAACTCATCTTT
TRDV1,TRDJ1,NA,NA,CALSSFTPLVHTDKLIF,TGTGCTCTTTCTTCCTTTACCCCACTGGTGCACACCGATAAACTCATCTTT
TRDV1,TRDJ1,NA,NA,CALGELGPSTYTDKLIF,TGTGCTCTTGGGGAACTGGGTCCGAGCACGTACACCGATAAACTCATCTTT
TRDV1,TRDJ1,TRDD3,few,CALGLPPVLGVLYTDKLIF,TGTGCTCTTGGCCTTCCCCCGGTACTGGGGGTCCTTTACACCGATAAACTCATCTTT
TRDV1,TRDJ1,TRDD3,few,CALGRRFRSWGIQADKLIF,TGTGCTCTTGGGAGACGATTTCGCAGCTGGGGGATACAGGCCGATAAACTCATCTTT
TRDV1,TRDJ1,NA,NA,CALGFPFPTLGTAYTDKLIF,TGTGCTCTTGGGTTTCCGTTTCCTACACTGGGGACCGCGTACACCGATAAACTCATCTTT
TRDV1,TRDJ1,TRDD3,NA,CALLILWGIDRYTDKLIF,TGTGCTCTTCTAATACTCTGGGGGATAGATCGGTACACCGATAAACTCATCTTT
TRDV1,TRDJ1,TRDD3,few,CALGDASPLLGSHRGTDKLIF,TGTGCTCTTGGGGACGCTTCGCCCTTACTGGGGAGCCATCGGGGGACCGATAAACTCATCTTT
TRDV1,TRDJ1,TRDD3,NA,CALGEPRGILGAPTDKLIF,TGTGCTCTTGGGGAACCCCGCGGCATACTGGGGGCCCCCACCGATAAACTCATCTTT
TRDV1,TRDJ1,NA,NA,CALGKLPIRGTYLGYTDKLIF,TGTGCTCTTGGGAAACTCCCTATCAGGGGGACGTACCTAGGGTACACCGATAAACTCATCTTT
TRDV1,TRDJ2,TRDD3,few,CALGEGIRWGIKEAAQLFF,TGTGCTCTTGGGGAAGGTATCCGCTGGGGGATAAAGGAAGCAGCACAACTCTTCTTT
TRDV1,TRDJ1,TRDD3,few,CALGKGYRADKLIF,TGTGCTCTTGGGAAGGGATACCGCGCCGATAAACTCATCTTT
TRDV1,TRDJ1,TRDD3,few,CALGDCGAPKLGVYTDKLIF,TGTGCTCTTGGGGACTGCGGCGCTCCTAAACTGGGGGTCTACACCGATAAACTCATCTTT
TRDV1,TRDJ1,TRDD3,once,CALGEKPPRVLGDLKLIF,TGTGCTCTTGGGGAAAAGCCCCCGAGAGTGCTGGGGGACCTTAAACTCATCTTT
TRDV1,TRDJ1,TRDD3,NA,CALGDPNSYWGIRTDKLIF,TGTGCTCTTGGGGACCCGAACTCGTACTGGGGGATACGCACCGATAAACTCATCTTT
TRDV1,TRDJ1,NA,NA,CALGEFGQFARTDKLIF,TGTGCTCTTGGGGAATTCGGACAGTTTGCACGGACCGATAAACTCATCTTT
TRDV1,TRDJ1,NA,NA,CALGEGPLVRDSLLPTLTDKLIF,TGTGCTCTTGGGGAAGGCCCTCTTGTTCGAGATTCTCTTCTACCGACACTTACCGATAAACTCATCTTT
TRDV1,TRDJ1,NA,NA,CALGELAPLFTDKLIF,TGTGCTCTTGGGGAACTAGCCCCTCTTTTCACCGATAAACTCATCTTT
TRDV1,TRDJ1,TRDD3,NA,CALGELVASHVDWGSDTDKLIF,TGTGCTCTTGGGGAACTAGTAGCCTCCCACGTTGACTGGGGGTCAGACACCGATAAACTCATCTTT
TRDV1,TRDJ1,NA,NA,CALEELPTPGGPYPPTDKLIF,TGTGCTCTTGAGGAACTTCCTACCCCTGGGGGACCATACCCTCCCACCGATAAACTTATCTTT
TRDV1,TRDJ1,TRDD3,few,CALGWQFLGGVADTDKLIF,TGTGCTCTTGGGTGGCAGTTCCTGGGGGGGGTGGCAGACACCGATAAACTCATCTTT
TRDV1,TRDJ1,NA,few,CALGEGIPRAYTDKLIF,TGTGCTCTTGGGGAAGGGATCCCTAGAGCGTACACCGATAAACTCATCTTT
TRDV1,TRDJ1,NA,once,CALCPPSRGLHTDKLIF,TGTGCTCTTTGCCCGCCGTCAAGGGGCCTGCACACCGATAAACTCATCTTT
TRDV1,TRDJ1,NA,NA,CALGEPDLRTGGPYTDKLIF,TGTGCTCTTGGGGAACCTGACCTACGTACGGGGGGACCGTACACCGATAAACTCATCTTT
TRDV1,TRDJ1,TRDD3,NA,CALGERETFWGYTDKLIF,TGTGCTCTTGGGGAACGGGAGACTTTCTGGGGGTACACCGATAAACTCATCTTT
TRDV1,TRDJ1,NA,NA,CALEVANTGADKLIF,TGTGCTCTTGAAGTTGCTAATACGGGGGCCGATAAACTCATCTTT
TRDV1,TRDJ1,TRDD3,NA,CALGELSPRWGIVDKLIF,TGTGCTCTTGGGGAACTTAGCCCTCGCTGGGGGATAGTGGATAAACTCATCTTT
TRDV1,TRDJ1,TRDD3,NA,CALGEGRLGDGLTDKLIF,TGTGCTCTTGGGGAAGGTCGGCTGGGGGATGGTCTCACCGATAAACTCATCTTT
TRDV1,TRDJ1,NA,NA,CALGGEIYF,TGTGCTCTTGGAGGGGAGATCTACTTT
TRDV1,TRDJ1,TRDD2,few,CAQLPSSYGSFHDKLIF,TGTGCTCAACTACCCTCTTCCTACGGCTCATTCCACGATAAACTCATCTTT
TRDV1,TRDJ1,TRDD2,NA,CALGATRTLPTAAEDSTDKLIF,TGTGCTCTTGGTGCGACGCGAACACTTCCTACCGCGGCTGAGGACTCTACCGATAAACTCATCTTT
TRDV1,TRDJ1,TRDD3,NA,CALGKTTGLTGLPRTGGAYTDKLIF,TGTGCTCTTGGGAAGACCACAGGGCTCACCGGCCTTCCCCGTACTGGGGGAGCGTACACCGATAAACTCATCTTT
TRDV1,TRDJ1,TRDD3,few,CALGERKCLGDPRYTDKLIF,TGTGCTCTTGGGGAACGTAAATGTCTGGGGGACCCGAGGTACACCGATAAACTCATCTTT
TRDV1,TRDJ1,NA,NA,CALGEPLGMKRTTDKLIF,TGTGCTCTTGGGGAACCCCTGGGTATGAAGCGGACCACCGATAAACTCATCTTT
TRDV1,TRDJ1,NA,NA,CALGHRFLWADKLIF,TGTGCTCTTGGCCATCGGTTCCTATGGGCCGATAAACTCATCTTT
TRDV1,TRDJ1,NA,few,CALGEYIPPTPGGYLVNTDKLIF,TGTGCTCTTGGGGAATACATCCCTCCTACACCTGGAGGATACCTAGTCAACACCGATAAACTCATCTTT
TRDV1,TRDJ1,TRDD3,NA,CALGEPRYDLYWGIVDKLIF,TGTGCTCTTGGGGAACCCCGCTACGACCTGTACTGGGGGATAGTCGATAAACTCATCTTT
TRDV1,TRDJ1,NA,few,CALGEGLLPDKLIF,TGTGCTCTTGGGGAAGGGCTGCTACCGGATAAACTCATCTTT
TRDV1,TRDJ1,TRDD3,NA,CALGEKAYALGDTTQSFRKLIF,TGTGCTCTTGGGGAGAAGGCCTACGCGCTGGGGGATACGACCCAAAGTTTCCGAAAACTCATCTTT
TRDV1,TRDJ1,TRDD3,NA,CALGVGTPLTGGYVADKLIF,TGTGCTCTTGGGGTGGGGACCCCTCTCACCGGGGGATACGTCGCCGATAAACTCATCTTT
TRDV1,TRDJ1,TRDD3,few,CALGELRGIPYTDKLIF,TGTGCTCTTGGGGAATTGCGGGGGATACCTTACACCGATAAACTCATCTTT
TRDV1,TRDJ1,TRDD3,NA,CALGSLRLGESGLIF,TGTGCTCTTGGGAGTCTACGTCTGGGGGAGTCAGGGCTCATCTTT
TRDV1,TRDJ1,NA,few,CALGESPSGVSYTDKLIF,TGTGCTCTTGGGGAATCTCCCTCTGGGGTTTCGTACACCGATAAACTCATCTTT
TRDV1,TRDJ1,NA,few,CALGELSRDSSPYTDKLIF,TGTGCTCTTGGGGAACTTTCTAGGGATTCAAGCCCTTACACCGATAAACTCATCTTT
TRDV2,TRDJ1,TRDD3,medium-sized,CACDTVLGDTPYTDKLIF,TGTGCCTGTGACACCGTACTGGGGGATACCCCGTACACCGATAAACTCATCTTT
TRDV1,TRDJ1,NA,NA,CALGERLGVSDTDKLIF,TGTGCTCTTGGGGAACGGTTGGGTGTTAGCGACACCGATAAACTCATCTTT
TRDV1,TRDJ1,TRDD3,few,CALGELVPPVLGDPYTDKLIF,TGTGCTCTTGGGGAACTGGTCCCCCCTGTACTGGGGGACCCGTACACCGATAAACTCATCTTT
TRDV1,TRDJ1,TRDD3,NA,CALGEAAYWRASDRSTGGYAEADKLIF,TGTGCTCTTGGGGAGGCCGCCTACTGGAGAGCTTCGGATCGGAGTACTGGGGGATACGCCGAAGCCGATAAACTCATCTTT
TRDV1,TRDJ1,NA,NA,CALGEQPDKLIF,TGTGCTCTTGGGGAACAACCCGATAAACTCATCTTT
TRDV1,TRDJ1,TRDD3,few,CALGERDWGTHHTDKLIF,TGTGCTCTTGGGGAAAGGGACTGGGGGACCCACCACACCGATAAACTCATCTTT
TRDV1,TRDJ1,TRDD3,NA,CALGELTGGYGDDKLIF,TGTGCTCTTGGGGAACTGACTGGGGGATACGGGGACGATAAACTCATCTTT
TRDV1,TRDJ1,TRDD3,NA,CALGEDPLEGIRTYTDKLIF,TGTGCTCTTGGGGAAGATCCTCTAGAAGGGATACGGACGTACACCGATAAACTCATCTTT
TRDV1,TRDJ1,NA,NA,CALGTCYEGEYTDKLIF,TGTGCTCTTGGGACCTGCTACGAGGGGGAATACACCGATAAACTCATCTTT
TRDV1,TRDJ1,NA,NA,CALGEPPSSGLGSHKLIF,TGTGCTCTTGGGGAACCCCCTTCTTCGGGTCTGGGGAGTCATAAACTCATCTTT
TRDV1,TRDJ1,TRDD2,NA,CALGDPEGLPTGGTDKLIF,TGTGCTCTTGGGGATCCTGAAGGCCTTCCTACGGGTGGGACCGATAAACTCATCTTT
TRDV1,TRDJ1,NA,NA,CALGEQLVFLSTGDTDKLIF,TGTGCTCTTGGGGAACAACTAGTCTTCCTAAGTACTGGGGACACCGATAAACTCATCTTT
TRDV1,TRDJ1,NA,NA,CALGERETLRDKLIF,TGTGCTCTTGGGGAACGGGAAACCTTGAGAGATAAACTCATCTTT